This is a list of T cell receptor beta chains from one sample in a study of spatial heterogeneity in lung cancer. Each CDR3 protein gets one entry after TCRdb re-called the 5' RACE reads with MiXCR. Altogether 95,000 to 130,000 distinct CDR3 sequences are present, over 9% being singletons, with the ten largest covering over 15%. This material consisted of PBMCs, taken at follow-up. These receptors were collected from a male donor with early-stage non-small cell lung cancer. CDR3s include the opening cysteine and the closing phenylalanine or tryptophan. A D gene is named only where the DNA matches it firmly. The size field is filled for only some rows; it gives once, few, many or a size class.

16	TRBV5-1	TRBD1	few	TRBJ2-2	CASSWGTGGLNGELFF	TGCGCCAGCAGCTGGGGAACAGGGGGCCTCAACGGGGAGCTGTTTTTT
15	TRBV6-5	TRBD1	few	TRBJ1-1	CASRPSGQGVTEAFF	TGTGCCAGCAGACCCTCGGGACAGGGGGTCACTGAAGCTTTCTTT
15	TRBV24-1	TRBD1	NA	TRBJ1-5	CATSDPGQGSQPQHF	TGTGCCACCAGTGATCCGGGACAGGGAAGTCAGCCCCAGCATTTT
14	TRBV19	NA	NA	TRBJ1-4	CASCPGATNEKLFF	TGTGCCAGTTGTCCGGGCGCAACTAATGAAAAACTGTTTTTT
15	TRBV24-1	TRBD1	NA	TRBJ2-5	CATSDFGQGKETQYF	TGTGCCACCAGTGATTTCGGACAGGGTAAAGAGACCCAGTACTTC
15	TRBV3-1	TRBD1	NA	TRBJ1-5	CASSQGGQGVQPQHF	TGTGCCAGCAGCCAAGGCGGACAGGGTGTCCAGCCCCAGCATTTT
14	TRBV5-1	TRBD1	many	TRBJ1-1	CASSPGQGNTEAFF	TGCGCCAGCAGTCCGGGACAGGGGAACACTGAAGCTTTCTTT
15	TRBV6-6	TRBD1	few	TRBJ2-1	CASSRGQALAAEQFF	TGTGCCAGCAGTAGGGGACAGGCTCTGGCGGCAGAGCAGTTCTTC
12	TRBV29-1	TRBD1	many	TRBJ1-2	CSVLTGPSGYTF	TGCAGCGTCCTGACAGGGCCCAGTGGCTACACCTTC
16	TRBV10-3	TRBD2	NA	TRBJ2-3	CAIRGLAGGPTDTQYF	TGTGCCATCAGGGGACTAGCGGGGGGTCCCACAGATACGCAGTATTTT
15	TRBV5-1	NA	few	TRBJ1-3	CASSLAGPSGNTIYF	TGCGCCAGCAGCTTGGCAGGGCCATCTGGAAACACCATATATTTT
14	TRBV10-3	NA	many	TRBJ1-4	CAISEFGRDEKLFF	TGTGCCATCAGTGAGTTTGGTAGGGATGAAAAACTGTTTTTT
15	TRBV20-1	NA	many	TRBJ1-5	CSARDQGKRNQPQHF	TGCAGTGCTAGAGATCAGGGGAAACGCAATCAGCCCCAGCATTTT
13	TRBV5-1	NA	many	TRBJ2-1	CASSPWTRDEQFF	TGCGCCAGCAGCCCATGGACAAGGGATGAGCAGTTCTTC
15	TRBV3-1	TRBD1	NA	TRBJ2-3	CASSQTGIFPYTQYF	TGTGCCAGCAGCCAGACAGGGATCTTTCCATATACGCAGTATTTT
14	TRBV7-2	NA	NA	TRBJ1-5	CASSANTGNQPQHF	TGTGCCAGCAGCGCCAACACGGGGAATCAGCCCCAGCATTTT
14	TRBV28	NA	many	TRBJ2-1	CASSLLWRGNEQFF	TGTGCCAGCAGTTTATTGTGGCGGGGCAATGAGCAGTTCTTC
15	TRBV27	TRBD1	few	TRBJ1-1	CASRADRGFRAEAFF	TGTGCCAGCAGAGCAGACAGGGGATTTAGAGCTGAAGCTTTCTTT
12	TRBV7-2	NA	once	TRBJ2-1	CASSLYSLARFF	TGTGCCAGCAGCTTATATTCGCTAGCGAGGTTCTTC
18	TRBV19	TRBD2	NA	TRBJ2-7	CASSILHSARGGAYEQYF	TGTGCCAGTAGTATCCTCCATTCGGCTCGCGGGGGAGCCTACGAGCAGTACTTC
16	TRBV27	NA	few	TRBJ2-4	CASSLSAWGSKNIQYF	TGTGCCAGCAGTTTGTCGGCCTGGGGTTCCAAAAACATTCAGTACTTC
15	TRBV12-3/TRBV12-4	NA	NA	TRBJ2-4	CASSYEGIAKNIQYF	TGTGCCAGCAGTTACGAGGGAATAGCCAAAAACATTCAGTACTTC